The source of this T cell receptor (beta chain) is a study of regulatory T cells in long-lasting Graves disease. General study results and limits: Whereas about a thousand public clonotypes were shared by new patients, persistent patients shared more, at 2,500 to 3,000. Patients with persistent disease showed a bias toward TRBV28, TRBJ1-2 and TRBJ2-5.

Time point specified: newly diagnosed GD, antithyroid drugs for less than 3 months. RNA extracted from PBMCs served as the sequencing template. This CDR3 is built from 15 residues. Germline V gene lookup returns CDR1 SNHLY and CDR2 FYNNEI. V lost 8 bases to trimming and J lost 1 base, with 17 bases between them. CDR3-region Arm-PCR and iRepertoire HTBI primers produced the TCR beta libraries. TCRdb recomputed calls from the multiplex PCR reads with MiXCR, one row per CDR3 protein. The table shows hundreds of thousands of distinct CDR3 sequences, with about 16% occurring only once. Concerning this clonotype: What it recognizes is unknown.

These sequences were also reported in another study, on T cells in Graves' hyperthyroidism and ophthalmopathy. As that report states: In the blood, most expanded thyroid clonotypes above 0.001 appeared as well. Ophthalmopathy, which appeared later, was predicted by the model a median roughly 6.4 months before onset.

The TCR sequence derives from a woman aged 35-65 years with Graves disease. Material: peripheral blood mononuclear cells (PBMCs), obtained at new diagnosis, from a patient treated with antithyroid drugs. J is TRBJ1-1 and V is TRBV2; D call uncertain. Written as DNA, the CDR3 is TGTGCCAGCGATTCTTTTTCCGTGGGGAACACTGAAGCTTTCTTT. Its translation is CASDSFSVGNTEAFF.